Detailed here is one TCR beta chain. What it recognizes is unknown. As it was prepared, the TCRbeta library received unique molecular identifiers. TCRdb re-called the PCR reads with MiXCR, one entry per CDR3 protein. The table shows fewer than 1 million distinct CDR3 sequences, with about 16% occurring only once. CDR3 size: 16 residues. The junction had 7 bases not matched to a gene; V was cut back by 5 bases and J by 2 bases. The sample belongs to a study of T-cell reconstitution after alpha-beta-depleted transplantation in children. Overall study results and limits: Hyperexpanded clones declined; after one year, newly produced T cells mostly supplied diversity. High day-60 TCRbeta diversity in some patients came from surviving recipient T cells and thymic progenitors. Alpha-beta T cells present about two months after transplant were reported to originate from several hundred expanded graft clones.

The rearrangement links TRBV12-3 or TRBV12-4 to TRBJ2-1; 9 positions match TRBD1. The TCR sequence derives from a male patient aged 10-17 years who had a stem cell transplant for acute lymphoblastic leukemia, so the T cells may come from the graft donor. The sequenced sample was PBMCs, mostly from graft donor cells, obtained 360 days after TCRalphabeta/CD19-depleted stem cell transplant. DNA of the CDR3: TGTGCCAGCAGTCCCGGACAGGGGAGAGCCTACAATGAGCAGTTCTTC. It translates to CASSPGQGRAYNEQFF.